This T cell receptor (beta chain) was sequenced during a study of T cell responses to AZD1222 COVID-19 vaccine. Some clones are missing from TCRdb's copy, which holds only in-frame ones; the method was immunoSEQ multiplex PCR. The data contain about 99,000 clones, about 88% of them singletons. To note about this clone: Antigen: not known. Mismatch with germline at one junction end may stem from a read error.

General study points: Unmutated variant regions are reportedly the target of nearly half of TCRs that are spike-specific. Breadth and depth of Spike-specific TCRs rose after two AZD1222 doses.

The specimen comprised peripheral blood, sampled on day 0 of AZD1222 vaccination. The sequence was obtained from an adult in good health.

CDR3 amino acids: CSAPGGHW. The CDR3 DNA follows: TGCAGTGCCCCCGGGGGACACTGG. The J gene is TRBJ1-1, the V gene TRBV20-1; D perhaps matches TRBD1 (6 bases). Germline assignment: CDR1 DFQATT and CDR2 SNEGSKA (reference sequence). CDR3 length equals 8 residues.